Reported below is one T cell receptor beta chain. The V and J ends lost 5 bases and 2 bases respectively, with 14 bases between them. The CDR3 has 15 residues. CDR1 SGHTA and CDR2 FQGNSA come from the germline V gene. The data belong to a study of blood T cell repertoires in COVID-19. Study-wide background: Italy, Spain and the United States were the sources of the convalescent and acute COVID-19 samples. In each case, the material was cDNA or gDNA derived from T cells, B-cell-depleted T cells, or PBMCs.

Per the authors' pipeline: Estimation of nucleated cell counts was performed using reference gene primer amplification. Assay used: immunoSEQ multiplex PCR; TCRdb lists only in-frame clones, some missing. V and J calls and clone size follow that table, whereas D and trimming were derived from the DNA. This sample has approximately 270,000 clones; roughly 80% occur once, and the top ten carry over 7.5%. This chain uses TRBV7-2 with TRBJ2-3, with D possibly being TRBD2 (6 bases). Specimen: peripheral blood. The sequence came from a man older than 75 with acute or convalescent COVID-19. The CDR3 DNA sequence: TGTGCCAGCAGCCGCGGAGGGCCCACCACAGATACGCAGTATTTT. Its protein product is CASSRGGPTTDTQYF.